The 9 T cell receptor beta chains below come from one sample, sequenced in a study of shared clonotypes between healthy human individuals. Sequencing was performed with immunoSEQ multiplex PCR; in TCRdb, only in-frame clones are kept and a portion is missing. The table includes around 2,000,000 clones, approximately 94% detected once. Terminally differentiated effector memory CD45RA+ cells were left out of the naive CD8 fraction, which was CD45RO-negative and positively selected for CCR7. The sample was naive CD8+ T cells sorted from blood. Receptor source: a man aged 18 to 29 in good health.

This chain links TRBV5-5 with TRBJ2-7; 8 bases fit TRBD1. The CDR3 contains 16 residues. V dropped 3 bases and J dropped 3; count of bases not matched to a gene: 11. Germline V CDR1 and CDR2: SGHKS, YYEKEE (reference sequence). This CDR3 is CASSSRTGSGDYEQYF. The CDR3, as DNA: TGTGCCAGCAGCTCCAGGACAGGGAGTGGGGACTACGAGCAGTACTTC.

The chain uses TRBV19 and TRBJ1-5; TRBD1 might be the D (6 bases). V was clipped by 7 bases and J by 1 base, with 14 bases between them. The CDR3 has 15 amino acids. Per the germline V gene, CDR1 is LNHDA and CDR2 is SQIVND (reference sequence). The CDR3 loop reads CASKRSRGSNQPQHF. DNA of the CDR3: TGTGCCAGTAAGAGATCGAGGGGGAGCAATCAGCCCCAGCATTTT.

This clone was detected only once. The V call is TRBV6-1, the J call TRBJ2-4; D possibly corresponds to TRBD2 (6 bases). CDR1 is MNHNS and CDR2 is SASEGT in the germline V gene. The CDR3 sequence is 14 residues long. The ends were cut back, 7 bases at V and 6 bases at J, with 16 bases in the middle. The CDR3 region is CASTAGTSLNIQYF. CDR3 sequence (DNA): TGTGCCAGCACTGCCGGGACTTCCCTAAACATTCAGTACTTC.

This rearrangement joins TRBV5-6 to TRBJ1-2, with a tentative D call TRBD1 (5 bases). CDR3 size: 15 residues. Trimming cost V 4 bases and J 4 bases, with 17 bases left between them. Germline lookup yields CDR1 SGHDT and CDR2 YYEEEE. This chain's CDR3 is CASSRNWDGPYGYTF. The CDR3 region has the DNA TGTGCCAGCAGCCGGAATTGGGACGGACCCTATGGCTACACCTTC.

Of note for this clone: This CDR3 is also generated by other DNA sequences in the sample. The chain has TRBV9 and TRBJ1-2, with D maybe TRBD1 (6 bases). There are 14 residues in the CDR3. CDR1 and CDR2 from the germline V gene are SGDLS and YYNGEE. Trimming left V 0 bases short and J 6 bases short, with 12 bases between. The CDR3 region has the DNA TGTGCCAGCAGCGTAGGGGGTGGGGACAATGGCTACACCTTC. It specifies CASSVGGGDNGYTF.

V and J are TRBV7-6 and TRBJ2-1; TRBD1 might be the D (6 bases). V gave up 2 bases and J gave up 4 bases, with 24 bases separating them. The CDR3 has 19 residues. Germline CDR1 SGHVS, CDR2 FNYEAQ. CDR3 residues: CASSLLGANSPTTYNEQFF. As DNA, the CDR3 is TGTGCCAGCAGCTTACTGGGGGCAAATTCCCCCACAACATACAATGAGCAGTTCTTC.

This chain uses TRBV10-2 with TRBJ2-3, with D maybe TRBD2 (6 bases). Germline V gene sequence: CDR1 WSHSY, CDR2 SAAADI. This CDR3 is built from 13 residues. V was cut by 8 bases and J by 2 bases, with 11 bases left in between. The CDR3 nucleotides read TGCGCCAGCGAGTCTAGCGACACAGATACGCAGTATTTT. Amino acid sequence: CASESSDTDTQYF.

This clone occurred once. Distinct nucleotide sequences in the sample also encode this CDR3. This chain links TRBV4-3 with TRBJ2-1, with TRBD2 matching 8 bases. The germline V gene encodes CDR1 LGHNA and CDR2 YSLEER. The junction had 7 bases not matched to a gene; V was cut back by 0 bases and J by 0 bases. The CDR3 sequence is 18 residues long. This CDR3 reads CASSQEAIAGSSYNEQFF. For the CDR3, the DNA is TGCGCCAGCAGCCAAGAAGCAATAGCGGGATCCTCCTACAATGAGCAGTTCTTC.

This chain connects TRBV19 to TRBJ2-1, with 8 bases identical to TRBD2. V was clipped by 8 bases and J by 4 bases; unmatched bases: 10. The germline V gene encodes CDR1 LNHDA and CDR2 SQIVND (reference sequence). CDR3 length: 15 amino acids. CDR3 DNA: TGTGCCAGTGCCCTCACTAGCGGACAATACAATGAGCAGTTCTTC. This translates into CASALTSGQYNEQFF. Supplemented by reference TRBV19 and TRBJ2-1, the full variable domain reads DGGITQSPKYLFRKEGQNVTLSCEQNLNHDAMYWYRQDPGQGLRLIYYSQIVNDFQKGDIAEGYSVSREKKESFPLTVTSAQKNPTAFYLCASALTSGQYNEQFFGPGTRLTVL.